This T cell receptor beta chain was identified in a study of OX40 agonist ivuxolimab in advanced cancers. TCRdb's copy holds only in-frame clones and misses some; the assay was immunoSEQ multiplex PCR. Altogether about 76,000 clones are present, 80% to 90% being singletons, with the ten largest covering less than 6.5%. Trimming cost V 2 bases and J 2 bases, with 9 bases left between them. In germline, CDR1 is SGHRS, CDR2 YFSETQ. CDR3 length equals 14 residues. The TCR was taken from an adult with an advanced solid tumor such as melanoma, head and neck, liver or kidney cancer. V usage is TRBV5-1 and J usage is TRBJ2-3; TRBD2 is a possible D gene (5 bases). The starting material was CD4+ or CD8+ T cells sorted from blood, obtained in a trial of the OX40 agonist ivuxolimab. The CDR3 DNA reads TGCGCCAGCAGCTTCGGGAAACCCACAGATACGCAGTATTTT. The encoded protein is CASSFGKPTDTQYF. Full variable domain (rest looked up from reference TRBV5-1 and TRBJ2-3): KAGVTQTPRYLIKTRGQQVTLSCSPISGHRSVSWYQQTPGQGLQFLFEYFSETQRNKGNFPGRFSGRQFSNSRSEMNVSTLELGDSALYLCASSFGKPTDTQYFGPGTRLTVL.